Following are 18 T cell receptor beta chains from one sample sequenced in a study of long-term antiretroviral therapy in people with HIV. Sequencing used immunoSEQ v3.0 at survey level. TCRdb's copy holds only in-frame clones and misses some; the assay was immunoSEQ multiplex PCR. The data show around 13,000 clones, around 77% seen once. The material sequenced was unsorted PBMCs, taken 0.5 years before starting antiretroviral therapy. The receptor source for this set is a woman aged 40 to 50 with HIV.

This clone was seen only once. This chain joins TRBV6-5 and TRBJ1-1; perhaps TRBD1 as D (5 bases). Germline CDR1 is MNHEY and CDR2 is SVGAGI. This CDR3 region has 14 residues. V gave up 1 base and J gave up 4 bases, with 10 bases separating them. The CDR3 protein is CASSYWGEGTEAFF. Here the CDR3 DNA reads TGTGCCAGCAGTTACTGGGGGGAGGGCACTGAAGCTTTCTTT.

The rearrangement links TRBV5-1 to TRBJ1-4, with a possible D match to TRBD1 (5 bases). This CDR3 contains 16 residues. Deletions cut 4 bases from V and 5 bases from J, with 18 bases between. Per germline, CDR1 SGHRS and CDR2 YFSETQ. The CDR3 loop is CASSLLASGGNEKLFF. In DNA, the CDR3 is TGCGCCAGCAGCCTCCTCGCAAGTGGGGGAAATGAAAAACTGTTTTTT.

By proportion, this clone is medium-sized. The chain links TRBV11-3 to TRBJ1-1; unclear D gene. The CDR3 covers 14 residues. Trimming left V 0 bases short and J 5 bases short, with 10 bases between. CDR1 SGHNT and CDR2 YENEEA come from the germline V gene. The CDR3 DNA is TGTGCCAGCAGCTTAGAAGGGTGGTTAACTGAAGCTTTCTTT. This gives the protein CASSLEGWLTEAFF.

V usage is TRBV19 and J usage is TRBJ2-5; D possibly uses TRBD1 or TRBD2 (5 bases each). This CDR3 contains 14 residues. The germline V and J ends were trimmed by 4 bases and 5 bases, with 14 bases remaining between them. Germline assignment: CDR1 LNHDA and CDR2 SQIVND (reference sequence). In DNA form, the CDR3 reads TGTGCCAGTAGTAGGGACGCCAGCCAGGAGACCCAGTACTTC. This translates into CASSRDASQETQYF.

The chain recombines TRBV9 with TRBJ1-1; D uncertain. V was cut by 0 bases and J by 4 bases, with 7 bases left in between. CDR1 and CDR2 (germline): SGDLS, YYNGEE. The CDR3 spans 13 residues. CDR3 region: CASSVVGVTEAFF. CDR3 in DNA: TGTGCCAGCAGCGTAGTGGGTGTCACTGAAGCTTTCTTT.

In regard to this clone: A junction end diverges from the germline sequence, so it may reflect a read error. V is TRBV9 and J is TRBJ2-5; 12 bases are shared with TRBD2. The CDR3 contains 16 residues. Per germline, CDR1 SGDLS and CDR2 YYNGEE. In DNA form, the CDR3 reads TGTGCCAGCAGCGTAGCCCCTAGCGGGGGGGAAGAGACTCAGTACTTC. As protein: CASSVAPSGGEETQYF.

The gene calls are TRBV10-3 and TRBJ2-7, with TRBD1 matching over 8 bases. The CDR3 covers 14 residues. Germline V gene sequence: CDR1 ENHRY, CDR2 SYGVKD. J lost 6 bases, V lost 3 bases, and 7 bases had no gene match. The CDR3 sequence: CAISDGTGLSEQYF. The CDR3 nucleotides are TGTGCCATCAGTGACGGGACAGGTCTTTCCGAGCAGTACTTC.

The chain recombines TRBV30 with TRBJ2-1; 8 bases are a match to TRBD2. Per the germline V gene, CDR1 is GTSNPN and CDR2 is SVGIG (reference sequence). J was trimmed by 10 bases and V by 4 bases; bases with no gene match: 15. This CDR3 region has 15 residues. The CDR3 sequence is CAWTPIRSRGREQFF. The CDR3, as DNA: TGTGCCTGGACCCCTATCCGATCTCGCGGGAGGGAGCAGTTCTTC. Together with reference TRBV30 and TRBJ2-1, the CDR3 gives the full variable domain: SQTIHQWPATLVQPVGSPLSLECTVEGTSNPNLYWYRQAAGRGLQLLFYSVGIGQISSEVPQNLSASRPQDRQFILSSKKLLLSDSGFYLCAWTPIRSRGREQFFGPGTRLTVL.

This clone was recorded once. The chain has TRBV5-6 and TRBJ2-7, with 7 nucleotides matching TRBD2. In germline, CDR1 is SGHDT, CDR2 YYEEEE. V dropped 1 base and J dropped 4; count of bases not matched to a gene: 14. The CDR3 consists of 17 residues. The DNA of the CDR3 is TGTGCCAGCAGCTTGAATGGCGGGACTCCGGGGGGTTACGAGCAGTACTTC. Residues: CASSLNGGTPGGYEQYF. Together with reference TRBV5-6 and TRBJ2-7, the CDR3 gives the full variable domain: DAGVTQSPTHLIKTRGQQVTLRCSPKSGHDTVSWYQQALGQGPQFIFQYYEEEERQRGNFPDRFSGHQFPNYSSELNVNALLLGDSALYLCASSLNGGTPGGYEQYFGPGTRLTVT.

This clone is judged medium-sized. The chain couples TRBV19 to TRBJ1-1; D gene unclear. Trimming stripped 0 bases from V and 1 base from J, with 6 bases between. Germline CDR1 is LNHDA and CDR2 is SQIVND (reference sequence). The CDR3 runs to 14 residues. The CDR3 DNA follows: TGTGCCAGTAGTATAGACAGCCCGAACACTGAAGCTTTCTTT. It is translated as CASSIDSPNTEAFF.

The chain joins TRBV28 to TRBJ1-2; perhaps TRBD1 as D (6 bases). Trimming removed 1 base at V and 6 bases at J, with 18 bases between. The CDR3 consists of 16 residues. Germline V gene data show CDR1 as MDHEN and CDR2 as SYDVKM. CDR3 sequence reads: CASSLSPRGGSDGYTF. CDR3 coding DNA: TGTGCCAGCAGTTTATCTCCCAGGGGCGGCTCGGATGGCTACACCTTC.

This chain uses TRBV6-1 with TRBJ1-1, with D possibly matching TRBD1 (5 bases). Trimming cost V 0 bases and J 5 bases, with 19 bases left between them. There are 17 residues in the CDR3. Germline CDR1 and CDR2: MNHNS and SASEGT. Written as DNA, the CDR3 is TGTGCCAGCAGTGAAGCAGGATGGCTTCCCGGGGGGACTGAAGCTTTCTTT. Translated, it gives CASSEAGWLPGGTEAFF.

The chain uses TRBV5-1 and TRBJ1-3; D possibly corresponds to TRBD1 (5 bases). The V and J ends lost 0 bases and 7 bases respectively, with 14 bases between them. The CDR3 extends over 15 amino acids. Germline V gene sequence: CDR1 SGHRS, CDR2 YFSETQ. CDR3 sequence (DNA): TGCGCCAGCAGCTTGGGGCGGCCGACAGTCAACACCATATATTTT. This sequence encodes CASSLGRPTVNTIYF.

This sequence joins TRBV9 and TRBJ1-1; maybe TRBD1 (5 bases). The CDR3 spans 12 residues. V lost 5 bases, J lost 6 bases, and 11 bases lay in between. The germline CDR1 and CDR2 sequences are SGDLS and YYNGEE. CDR3 in DNA: TGTGCCAGCAGTTCAGGGTTTGCTGAAGCTTTCTTT. Residues: CASSSGFAEAFF.

The gene calls are TRBV7-8 and TRBJ2-7; no firm D call. The CDR3 spans 13 residues. From germline, CDR1 is SGHVS and CDR2 FQNEAQ. The V and J ends lost 3 bases and 4 bases respectively, with 10 bases between them. The DNA for the CDR3 is TGTGCCAGCAGCTTCTTAGAATTGTACGAGCAGTACTTC. Its translation: CASSFLELYEQYF.

The rearrangement links TRBV7-8 to TRBJ1-3, with unresolved D. V was shortened by 7 bases and J by 3 bases, with 19 bases between the two germline ends. The CDR3 consists of 16 residues. The germline gives CDR1 SGHVS, CDR2 FQNEAQ. The CDR3 region is CASNSLGLADGNTIYF. The DNA of the CDR3 is TGTGCCAGCAACTCCTTGGGGTTGGCGGATGGAAACACCATATATTTT.

The chain uses TRBV6-1 and TRBJ2-7; the D gene is possibly TRBD2 (7 bases). The CDR3 runs to 15 residues. The V end was cut by 4 bases, the J end by 8 bases, with 21 bases between. Looked up from germline, CDR1 is MNHNS and CDR2 is SASEGT. The chain's CDR3 is CASSGGTTPRGKQYF. DNA of the CDR3: TGTGCCAGCAGTGGAGGGACTACCCCCAGGGGCAAGCAGTACTTC.

This chain's CDR3 is CASSPRLAGVYNEQFF. CDR3 bases: TGTGCCAGCAGCCCCCGACTAGCGGGAGTCTACAATGAGCAGTTCTTC. V is TRBV7-9 and J is TRBJ2-1, with 12 bases that match TRBD2. V lost 5 bases, J lost 3 bases, and 5 bases stayed unmatched. The germline V gene encodes CDR1 SEHNR and CDR2 FQNEAQ (reference sequence). The CDR3 runs 16 residues.